These 20 T cell receptor beta chains were sequenced from one sample in a study of post-analysis software for immune sequencing data (dated by TCRdb to the mid-2010s). Overall study results and their limits: Significantly higher frequencies in patients than in controls were found for roughly 5 TRBV segments, including TRBV5-6, TRBV5-1 and TRBV20-1.

The library was made by PCR. Sequencing was carried out with an Illumina HiSeq 2500. To reduce PCR and sequencing biases, unique molecular identifiers were incorporated into the TCR beta cDNA libraries. The public reads were run again by TCRdb, first through fastp at Q25 and then through MiXCR, and only productive beta chains were kept. Rows matching on CDR3 protein sequence are summarized as one entry with the most common DNA and genes. This sample comprises more than 350,000 distinct CDR3 sequences, about 39% of them detected only once. Together, the top ten hold 7.6% of the sample. What these receptors recognize is not known. Sequenced: blood. The source is a girl aged 2-10 years with multiple sclerosis.

This clonotype was observed at least ten times. This chain uses TRBV7-2 with TRBJ2-7; the match to TRBD1 covers 9 bases. V lost 1 base and J lost 3; bases outside the gene matches: 13. The CDR3 consists of 18 residues. Germline CDR1 reads SGHTA; CDR2 reads FQGNSA. The CDR3 DNA follows: TGTGCCAGCAGCTTAGTTGGTGGGGGAACAGGGGGCTTCTACGAGCAGTACTTC. Its translation: CASSLVGGGTGGFYEQYF.

CDR3 bases: TGCAGCGTTACTCAGGTTTCTGGCACTGAAGCTTTCTTT. Translated: CSVTQVSGTEAFF. The chain is built from TRBV29-1 and TRBJ1-1; D unresolved. With 5 bases removed from V and 4 bases from J, the gap between germline ends came to 14 bases. Germline lookup yields CDR1 SQVTM and CDR2 ANQGSEA. There are 13 residues in the CDR3.

This sequence joins TRBV28 and TRBJ2-7; D could derive from TRBD1 or TRBD2 (5 bases each). The CDR3 totals 14 residues. The V gene lost 3 bases and the J gene lost 5 bases, with 14 bases spanning the gap. Germline CDR1 reads MDHEN; CDR2 reads SYDVKM. The CDR3 protein is CASSFRAGADEQYF. CDR3 nucleotide sequence: TGTGCCAGCAGTTTTAGGGCCGGGGCTGACGAGCAGTACTTC.

The chain is built from TRBV20-1 and TRBJ1-6; D not certain. The CDR3 is made up of 16 amino acids. V gave up 0 bases and J gave up 7 bases, with 16 bases separating them. Germline V gives CDR1 DFQATT, CDR2 SNEGSKA (reference sequence). As DNA, the CDR3 is TGCAGTGCTAGAGATGGGTTTTGGACTGTGAATTCACCCCTCCACTTT. As protein: CSARDGFWTVNSPLHF.

V gene TRBV2 combines with J gene TRBJ2-1; D tentatively fits TRBD1 or TRBD2 (6 bases each). Deletions cut 7 bases from V and 5 bases from J, with 18 bases between. This CDR3 region has 15 residues. In germline, CDR1 is SNHLY, CDR2 FYNNEI. Written as DNA, the CDR3 is TGTGCCAGCAAGACTAGGTTACAGGGTGACAATGAGCAGTTCTTC. Its translation is CASKTRLQGDNEQFF.

The table lists this clonotype with a few counts. The J gene is TRBJ2-5, the V gene TRBV12-3 or TRBV12-4, with D possibly TRBD2 on 6 matching bases. V was pared by 6 bases and J by 1 base, with 12 bases between. This CDR3 is built from 14 residues. The CDR3: CASREWGVQETQYF. The DNA for the CDR3 is TGTGCCAGCAGAGAATGGGGGGTCCAAGAGACCCAGTACTTC.

In regard to this clonotype: The junction shows a germline mismatch at one end, possibly a read error. This chain's CDR3 is CASSPRQGATYERYF. The CDR3 DNA is TGTGCCAGCAGCCCCCGACAGGGGGCAACCTACGAGCGGTACTTC. The chain employs TRBV11-2 and TRBJ2-7; 10 bases align to TRBD1. Per the germline V gene, CDR1 is SGHAT and CDR2 is FQNNGV. There are 15 residues in the CDR3.

This clonotype appeared a single time. This chain uses TRBV3-1 with TRBJ1-2; D is unresolved. The V and J ends lost 4 bases and 2 bases respectively, with 8 bases between them. The CDR3 extends over 13 amino acids. Germline V lookup: CDR1 LGHDT, CDR2 YNNKEL (reference sequence). The CDR3 sequence is CASSPITNYGYTF. In nucleotides, the CDR3 is TGTGCCAGCAGCCCTATCACAAACTATGGCTACACCTTC. The whole variable domain, filled in from reference TRBV3-1 and TRBJ1-2, reads DTAVSQTPKYLVTQMGNDKSIKCEQNLGHDTMYWYKQDSKKFLKIMFSYNNKELIINETVPNRFSPKSPDKAHLNLHINSLELGDSAVYFCASSPITNYGYTFGSGTRLTVV.

The chain combines TRBV4-1 with TRBJ1-2; D not certain. Germline CDR1 MGHRA, CDR2 YSYEKL. The V and J ends lost 3 bases and 4 bases respectively, with 9 bases between them. The CDR3 runs to 13 residues. CDR3 loop: CASSHVGFYGYTF. CDR3 coding DNA: TGCGCCAGCAGCCATGTGGGATTCTATGGCTACACCTTC.

The CDR3 spells CSAETRGETQYF. CDR3 DNA: TGCAGTGCAGAGACTAGAGGAGAGACCCAGTACTTC. The rearrangement uses TRBV20-1 and TRBJ2-5; the D gene is possibly TRBD2 (6 bases). V lost 6 bases, J lost 4 bases, and 12 bases lay in between. The CDR3 is 12 residues long. CDR1 is DFQATT and CDR2 is SNEGSKA in the germline V gene (reference sequence).

The V call is TRBV7-3, the J call TRBJ2-3, with D unresolved. Per germline, CDR1 SGHTA and CDR2 FQGTGA. The CDR3 is made up of 15 amino acids. Trimming shortened V by 4 bases and J by 0 bases, and 11 bases separated the two germline ends. The CDR3 bases are TGTGCCAGCAGCTATGGCCTCCTAAGCACAGATACGCAGTATTTT. Its translation is CASSYGLLSTDTQYF.

This clonotype was found a few times. The chain employs TRBV19 and TRBJ2-5; D tentatively reads TRBD1 or TRBD2 (5 bases each). CDR3 length: 17 residues. V dropped 3 bases and J dropped 5 bases, with 22 bases sitting between them. The germline V gene encodes CDR1 LNHDA and CDR2 SQIVND (reference sequence). The CDR3 DNA sequence: TGTGCCAGTAGTATGTTGCAGGGTTCGGGAACGGGGGAGACCCAGTACTTC. Its translation: CASSMLQGSGTGETQYF. The full variable domain, with the rest looked up from reference TRBV19 and TRBJ2-5, is DGGITQSPKYLFRKEGQNVTLSCEQNLNHDAMYWYRQDPGQGLRLIYYSQIVNDFQKGDIAEGYSVSREKKESFPLTVTSAQKNPTAFYLCASSMLQGSGTGETQYFGPGTRLLVL.

The chain links TRBV30 to TRBJ2-1; D is uncertain. This CDR3 comprises 13 residues. Trimming took off 0 bases at V and 11 bases at J, with 14 bases between the two ends. Germline CDR1 and CDR2: GTSNPN and SVGIG (reference sequence). Written as DNA, the CDR3 is TGTGCCTGGAGTGTACCCCCTGTGAGTAAGCAGTTCTTC. This sequence encodes CAWSVPPVSKQFF.

This clonotype occurred a few times. The chain recombines TRBV2 with TRBJ2-7, with D possibly TRBD2 on 6 matching bases. The CDR3 runs to 13 residues. Trimming removed 6 bases at V and 2 bases at J, with 11 bases between. The germline CDR1 and CDR2 sequences are SNHLY and FYNNEI. The CDR3 nucleotides are TGTGCCAGCAGGAGGGACTTTGCCTACGAGCAGTACTTC. Protein product: CASRRDFAYEQYF.

The rearrangement joins TRBV13 to TRBJ2-1; D uncertain. In germline, CDR1 is PRHDT, CDR2 FYEKMQ (reference sequence). This CDR3 contains 16 residues. The germline V and J ends were trimmed by 5 bases and 0 bases, with 14 bases remaining between them. The DNA of the CDR3 is TGTGCCAGCAGCGAACTAAAGGTTAGCTCCTACAATGAGCAGTTCTTC. The encoded protein is CASSELKVSSYNEQFF.

This chain joins TRBV12-3 or TRBV12-4 and TRBJ2-3; D uncertain. The CDR3 is 12 residues long. Between the trimmed V and J ends, which lost 9 bases and 6 bases, there was a span of 13 bases. The CDR3 here is CASRVGWDTQYF. Here the CDR3 DNA reads TGTGCCAGTAGGGTGGGGTGGGATACGCAGTATTTT.

The V call is TRBV10-3, the J call TRBJ1-1; D might be TRBD1 (6 bases). Trimming shortened V by 11 bases and J by 4 bases, and 11 bases separated the two germline ends. Per germline, CDR1 ENHRY and CDR2 SYGVKD. The CDR3 contains 11 residues. The CDR3 is CASQGVTEAFF. CDR3 nucleotides: TGTGCCTCACAGGGTGTCACTGAAGCTTTCTTT.

This clonotype was observed a handful of times. The chain uses TRBV7-3 and TRBJ1-1; maybe TRBD1 (5 bases). V gave up 2 bases and J gave up 3 bases, with 10 bases separating them. This CDR3 spans 14 amino acids. Germline V CDR1 and CDR2: SGHTA, FQGTGA. Here the CDR3 reads CASSLQGADTEAFF. CDR3 nucleotides: TGTGCCAGCAGCTTACAGGGAGCGGACACTGAAGCTTTCTTT. The full variable domain, in which reference TRBV7-3 and TRBJ1-1 provide the parts outside the CDR3, is GAGVSQTPSNKVTEKGKYVELRCDPISGHTALYWYRQSLGQGPEFLIYFQGTGAADDSGLPNDRFFAVRPEGSVSTLKIQRTERGDSAVYLCASSLQGADTEAFFGQGTRLTVV.

The chain joins TRBV4-3 to TRBJ2-3, with 12 positions matching TRBD2. The trim removed 1 base at V and 4 bases at J, leaving 3 bases unmatched. The CDR3 is 16 amino acids. Germline-derived CDR1 and CDR2 are LGHNA and YSLEER. CDR3 protein: CASSQVTSGSADTQYF. The CDR3 bases are TGCGCCAGCAGCCAAGTGACTAGCGGGAGCGCAGATACGCAGTATTTT.

The chain couples TRBV5-1 to TRBJ1-1; 8 positions match TRBD1. Germline V gives CDR1 SGHRS, CDR2 YFSETQ. J gave up 6 bases and V 1 base, and 2 bases lay outside the gene matches. There are 13 residues in the CDR3. CDR3 coding DNA: TGCGCCAGCAGCTTGCAGGGGGCCTCTGAAGCTTTCTTT. It yields the protein CASSLQGASEAFF.